This T cell receptor beta chain is drawn from a study of response to subunit inactivated influenza vaccine. MiXCR, applied by TCRdb to the RT-PCR reads, yields one record per CDR3 protein. The sample gives around 520,000 distinct CDR3 sequences, roughly 23% of which show up once; approximately 2% is in the top ten. With regard to this clonotype: No antigen is known for it.

Germline assignment: CDR1 LGHDT and CDR2 YNNKEL (reference sequence). With 4 bases removed from V and 6 bases from J, the gap between germline ends came to 8 bases. The CDR3 consists of 12 residues. Study results and caveats: With each seasonal influenza vaccination, the authors suggested, few new T cells are recruited.

The sequence was collected from a middle-aged man who received an inactivated influenza vaccine. The chain is built from TRBV3-1 and TRBJ2-3; no clear D gene. This specimen consisted of CD4+ T cells sorted from PBMCs, obtained roughly 5 days after vaccination. The DNA of the CDR3 is TGTGCCAGCAGCCGTCTACGCGATACGCAGTATTTT. Protein sequence: CASSRLRDTQYF.